This T cell receptor beta chain was identified in a study of shared clonotypes between healthy human individuals. Per the original data handling: Owing to the provision of junction-only sequences devoid of quality scores by immunoSEQ, filtering differed. Only in-frame clones appear in the TCRdb table, and some are missing; sequencing was by immunoSEQ multiplex PCR. V, J and clone size derive from that table, while D and trimming were established from the DNA sequence. The table lists over 950,000 clones, 70% to 80% of them singletons. The V end was cut by 1 base, the J end by 5 bases, with 12 bases between. CDR1 is MDHEN, CDR2 SYDVKM, per germline. This CDR3 is 14 amino acids long.

This receptor was taken from a man younger than 35 in good health. Some clones in this sample may be carry-over from other donors' samples. V is TRBV28 and J is TRBJ2-7; D may be TRBD1 (6 bases). Sequencing used memory CD4+ T cells from PBMCs. Subset of the sample: CD45RA-negative fraction. The CDR3 loop is CASSLSGGVHEQYF. The DNA of the CDR3 is TGTGCCAGCAGTTTATCTGGGGGCGTCCACGAGCAGTACTTC.